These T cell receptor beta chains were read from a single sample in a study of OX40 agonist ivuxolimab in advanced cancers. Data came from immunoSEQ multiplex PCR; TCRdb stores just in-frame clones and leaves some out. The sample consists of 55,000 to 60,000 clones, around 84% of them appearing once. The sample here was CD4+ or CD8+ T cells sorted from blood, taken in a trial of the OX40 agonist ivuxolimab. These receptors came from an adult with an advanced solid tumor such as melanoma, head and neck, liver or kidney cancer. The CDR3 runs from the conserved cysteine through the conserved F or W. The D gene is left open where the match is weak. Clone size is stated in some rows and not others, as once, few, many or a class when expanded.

CASSSLPGLKTLANTGELFF | TGCGCCAGCAGCTCCCTCCCGGGACTGAAAACCCTCGCGAACACCGGGGAGCTGTTTTTT | TRBV5-1 | - | 20 | TRBJ2-2 | -
CASSQQLWSGANVLTF | TGTGCCAGCAGCCAGCAGTTGTGGAGTGGGGCCAACGTCCTGACTTTC | TRBV11-2 | - | 16 | TRBJ2-6 | -
CASSFDRGRGNTGELFF | TGTGCCAGCAGCTTCGACAGGGGTCGAGGAAACACCGGGGAGCTGTTTTTT | TRBV13 | - | 17 | TRBJ2-2 | TRBD1
CASSLVGGLAGSYEQYF | TGTGCCAGCAGCTTAGTTGGAGGCCTAGCGGGTTCCTACGAGCAGTACTTC | TRBV7-9 | once | 17 | TRBJ2-7 | TRBD2
CASSQDPGAGNTIYF | TGTGCCAGCAGCCAAGACCCCGGAGCTGGAAACACCATATATTTT | TRBV14 | - | 15 | TRBJ1-3 | -
CASSWGLAGGLSYNEQFF | TGTGCCAGCAGTTGGGGACTAGCGGGAGGCCTCTCCTACAATGAGCAGTTCTTC | TRBV2 | few | 18 | TRBJ2-1 | TRBD2
CASSLDRGNYGYTF | TGTGCCAGTAGTCTTGACAGGGGCAACTATGGCTACACCTTC | TRBV19 | - | 14 | TRBJ1-2 | TRBD1
CASSYRSGRRLAGELFF | TGTGCCAGCAGTTATCGGTCGGGGCGACGGTTGGCCGGGGAGCTGTTTTTT | TRBV28 | once | 17 | TRBJ2-2 | -
CASSSPPETYEQYF | TGTGCCAGTAGTAGTCCGCCCGAGACCTACGAGCAGTACTTC | TRBV19 | - | 14 | TRBJ2-7 | -
CASSLRTTGGNEQFF | TGCGCCAGCAGCCTTAGAACGACAGGGGGCAATGAGCAGTTCTTC | TRBV4-3 | - | 15 | TRBJ2-1 | TRBD1
CASSLGSQGTGELFF | TGTGCCAGCAGCTTGGGGAGCCAGGGGACCGGGGAGCTGTTTTTT | TRBV5-4 | - | 15 | TRBJ2-2 | -
CASSRDRGVATDTQYF | TGCGCCAGCAGCCGAGACCGGGGGGTCGCCACAGATACGCAGTATTTT | TRBV5-1 | few | 16 | TRBJ2-3 | TRBD2
CASQGGGGTYEQYF | TGTGCCAGTCAAGGGGGGGGCGGGACCTACGAGCAGTACTTC | TRBV28 | - | 14 | TRBJ2-7 | -
CASSYSTAGNTIYF | TGTGCCAGCAGTTACTCGACAGCAGGAAACACCATATATTTT | TRBV6-5 | - | 14 | TRBJ1-3 | -
CACGSKASGANVLTF | TGTGCCTGTGGCTCAAAGGCCTCTGGGGCCAACGTCCTGACTTTC | TRBV30 | medium-sized | 15 | TRBJ2-6 | -
CASSYAGYNQPQHF | TGTGCCAGCAGTTACGCAGGGTACAATCAGCCCCAGCATTTT | TRBV6-5 | - | 14 | TRBJ1-5 | -
CASSPPGVSGNTIYF | TGTGCCAGCAGCCCGCCGGGGGTTTCTGGAAACACCATATATTTT | TRBV4-2 | - | 15 | TRBJ1-3 | -
CASSVSLGASMNTEAFF | TGTGCCAGCAGCGTCTCCCTAGGGGCCTCGATGAACACTGAAGCTTTCTTT | TRBV5-4 | - | 17 | TRBJ1-1 | -
CASSRLAGGPSTDTQYF | TGTGCCAGCAGCCGACTAGCGGGAGGGCCCAGCACAGATACGCAGTATTTT | TRBV28 | few | 17 | TRBJ2-3 | TRBD2
CAGLQGAGYEQYF | TGTGCCGGATTACAGGGGGCTGGCTACGAGCAGTACTTC | TRBV6-1 | - | 13 | TRBJ2-7 | TRBD1
CASSLNAGSGNTIYF | TGCGCCAGCAGCTTGAATGCAGGGTCCGGAAACACCATATATTTT | TRBV5-1 | - | 15 | TRBJ1-3 | -
CASNAGLANYGYTF | TGTGCCAGTAACGCAGGGCTAGCTAACTATGGCTACACCTTC | TRBV19 | - | 14 | TRBJ1-2 | -
CASSRTGTSGEQYF | TGTGCCAGCAGCCGTACTGGAACTAGCGGCGAGCAGTACTTC | TRBV9 | - | 14 | TRBJ2-7 | TRBD2
CASLSRGGELFF | TGTGCTAGTCTTTCCCGAGGCGGGGAGCTGTTTTTT | TRBV12-5 | - | 12 | TRBJ2-2 | -
CASSEAGSSTGELFF | TGTGCCAGCAGTGAAGCCGGTTCGTCGACCGGGGAGCTGTTTTTT | TRBV2 | few | 15 | TRBJ2-2 | -
CASTLESNSPLHF | TGTGCCAGCACCCTCGAGAGTAATTCACCCCTCCACTTT | TRBV6-5 | - | 13 | TRBJ1-6 | -
CASSLDRDETQYF | TGTGCCAGCAGTCTCGACAGGGACGAGACCCAGTACTTC | TRBV2 | - | 13 | TRBJ2-5 | TRBD1
CASREGLAGATREQFF | TGTGCCAGCAGAGAGGGACTAGCGGGAGCGACAAGGGAGCAGTTCTTC | TRBV28 | - | 16 | TRBJ2-1 | TRBD2
CASKRADSYNSPLHF | TGTGCCAGCAAAAGGGCGGATTCCTATAATTCACCCCTCCACTTT | TRBV27 | - | 15 | TRBJ1-6 | -
CASSLDGTPETQYF | TGCGCCAGCAGCTTGGATGGGACACCAGAGACCCAGTACTTC | TRBV5-1 | - | 14 | TRBJ2-5 | -
CASILRENTEAFF | TGTGCCAGCATCTTACGGGAGAACACTGAAGCTTTCTTT | TRBV7-2 | few | 13 | TRBJ1-1 | -
CASSLTGVKRFF | TGCGCCAGCAGCTTGACAGGGGTCAAACGGTTCTTC | TRBV4-1 | - | 12 | TRBJ2-1 | TRBD1
CASGLIPGGRYEQYF | TGTGCTAGTGGTTTGATTCCGGGGGGCCGGTACGAGCAGTACTTC | TRBV12-5 | - | 15 | TRBJ2-7 | -